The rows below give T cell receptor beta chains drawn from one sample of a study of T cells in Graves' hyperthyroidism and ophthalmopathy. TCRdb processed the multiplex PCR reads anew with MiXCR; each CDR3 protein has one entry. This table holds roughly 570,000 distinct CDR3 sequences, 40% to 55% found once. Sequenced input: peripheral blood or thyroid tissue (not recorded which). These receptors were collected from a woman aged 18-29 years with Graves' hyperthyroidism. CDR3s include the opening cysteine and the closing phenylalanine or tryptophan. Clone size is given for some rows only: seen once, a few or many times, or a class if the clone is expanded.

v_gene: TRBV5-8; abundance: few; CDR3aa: CASSLGAGETYEQYF
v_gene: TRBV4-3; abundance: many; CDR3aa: CASSQGTGQETQYF
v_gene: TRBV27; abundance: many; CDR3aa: CASSLSSGAYEQYF
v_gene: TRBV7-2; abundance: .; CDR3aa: CASSTGPTIQYF
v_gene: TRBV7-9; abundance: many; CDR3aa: CASSLGARKYEQYF
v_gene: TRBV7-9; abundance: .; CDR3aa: CASSLAWTGASGYTF
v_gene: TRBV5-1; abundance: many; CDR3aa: CASKEGPEAFF
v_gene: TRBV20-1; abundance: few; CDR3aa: CSARHRGTGELFF
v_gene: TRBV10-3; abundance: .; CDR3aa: CAIRDITVEASDTEAFF
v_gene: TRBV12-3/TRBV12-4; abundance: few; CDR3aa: CAGSLRQGPEAFF
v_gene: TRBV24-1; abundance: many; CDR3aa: CATSERPGLANEETQYF
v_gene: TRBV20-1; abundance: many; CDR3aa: CSARDAWQGEETQYF
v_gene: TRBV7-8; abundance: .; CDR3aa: CASSLRFSGQETQYF
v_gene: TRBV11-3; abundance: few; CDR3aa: CASFPGGRDLKYEQYF
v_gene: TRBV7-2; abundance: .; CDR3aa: CASSLVSSGRDTQYF
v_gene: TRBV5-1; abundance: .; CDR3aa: CAGSLASGSNTGELFF
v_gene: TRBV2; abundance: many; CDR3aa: CATREGSSYEQYF
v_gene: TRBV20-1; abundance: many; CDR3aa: CSARTGREGYTF
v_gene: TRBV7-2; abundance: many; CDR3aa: CASSLAKGGETQYF
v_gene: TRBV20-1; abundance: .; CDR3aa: CSARDKRGTNTGELFF
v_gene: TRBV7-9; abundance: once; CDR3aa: CASSSHRGETAAPGSCFF
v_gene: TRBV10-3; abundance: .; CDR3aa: CAIRDLTGGLQYF
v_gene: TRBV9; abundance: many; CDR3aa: CASSFRQGVGEKLFF
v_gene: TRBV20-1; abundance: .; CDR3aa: CSAVGQGAGNTEAFF
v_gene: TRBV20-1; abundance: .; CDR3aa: CSAGGQAPGELFF
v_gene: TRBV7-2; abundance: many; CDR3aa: CASSFAIYEQYF
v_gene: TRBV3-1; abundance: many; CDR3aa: CASSATSANSYEQYF
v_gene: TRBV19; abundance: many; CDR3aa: CASRPTVNAEAFF
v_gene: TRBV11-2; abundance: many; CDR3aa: CASLQGSANTGELFF